A single sample is the source of the 20 T cell receptor beta chains below, sequenced in a study of CD8+ T cells in alopecia areata. Treatment noted: oral pan-JAK inhibitor, 5-10 mg twice daily. Following RNA extraction, reverse transcription yielded cDNA that acted as the sequencing template. Data came from immunoSEQ multiplex PCR; TCRdb stores just in-frame clones and leaves some out. The sample has some 96,000 clones; 60% to 75% are singletons. This material consisted of CD8+ T cells sorted from blood, taken at week 4, from a patient treated with tofacitinib. The source of these receptors is a human donor with alopecia areata.

The rearrangement uses TRBV9 and TRBJ2-2; D is tentatively TRBD1 or TRBD2 (5 bases each). The CDR3 contains 15 residues. Germline V gene data show CDR1 as SGDLS and CDR2 as YYNGEE. V lost 0 bases and J 2 bases, leaving 8 bases between the germline ends. CDR3 residues: CASSVAGLNTGELFF. For the CDR3, the DNA is TGTGCCAGCAGCGTAGCGGGGCTAAACACCGGGGAGCTGTTTTTT. The full variable domain, completed using reference TRBV9 and TRBJ2-2, is DSGVTQTPKHLITATGQRVTLRCSPRSGDLSVYWYQQSLDQGLQFLIQYYNGEERAKGNILERFSAQQFPDLHSELNLSSLELGDSALYFCASSVAGLNTGELFFGEGSRLTVL.

In DNA, the CDR3 is TGTGCCAGCAGTTTACGGGGTTCGGGTCATCAGCCCCAGCATTTT. This codes for CASSLRGSGHQPQHF. The J gene is TRBJ1-5, the V gene TRBV27; unclear D gene. Germline V gene lookup returns CDR1 MNHEY and CDR2 SMNVEV (reference sequence). The CDR3 contains 15 residues. V was cut by 2 bases and J by 5 bases, with 13 bases left in between.

The CDR3 region has the DNA TGTGCCAGCAGCGCCACTTGGGGACTAGCGGCAAACAATGAGCAGTTCTTC. It specifies CASSATWGLAANNEQFF. J is TRBJ2-1 and V is TRBV9; 11 bases agree with TRBD2. The J segment lost 5 bases and the V segment lost 3 bases, leaving 10 bases of the junction unmatched. The CDR3 length is 17 residues. Per germline, CDR1 SGDLS and CDR2 YYNGEE.

The rearrangement links TRBV7-2 to TRBJ1-5; TRBD1 is a possible D gene (5 bases). Germline CDR1 SGHTA, CDR2 FQGNSA. V lost 10 bases to trimming and J lost 5 bases, with 12 bases between them. The CDR3 is 12 residues long. The CDR3 loop is CATGQPYQPQHF. In nucleotides, the CDR3 is TGTGCCACGGGGCAGCCATATCAGCCCCAGCATTTT.

The V and J genes are TRBV6-5 and TRBJ2-6; D gene unclear. Germline V lookup: CDR1 MNHEY, CDR2 SVGAGI. CDR3 length equals 15 residues. V dropped 7 bases and J dropped 0 bases, with 10 bases sitting between them. This CDR3 is CASTLRGSGANVLTF. In nucleotides, the CDR3 is TGTGCCAGCACCCTCCGAGGCTCTGGGGCCAACGTCCTGACTTTC.

The chain has TRBV29-1 and TRBJ2-5; the D is unclear. Germline loops: CDR1 SQVTM, CDR2 ANQGSEA. The CDR3 is made up of 13 amino acids. V shed 5 bases and J shed 0 bases, with 10 bases lying between them. In nucleotides, the CDR3 is TGCAGCGTTTGGCACACGAACCAAGAGACCCAGTACTTC. Translation gives CSVWHTNQETQYF.

The genes are TRBV2 and TRBJ2-1; 8 nucleotides match TRBD1. The CDR3 is 16 amino acids. J was trimmed by 4 bases and V by 8 bases; bases with no gene match: 13. Per the germline V gene, CDR1 is SNHLY and CDR2 is FYNNEI. CDR3 loop: CASLSTGTGAYNEQFF. Written as DNA, the CDR3 is TGTGCCAGCCTTTCAACCGGGACAGGCGCTTACAATGAGCAGTTCTTC.

The chain combines TRBV4-2 with TRBJ2-7, with D hard to call. Per the germline V gene, CDR1 is LGHNA and CDR2 is YNFKEQ. The V end lost 2 bases, the J end lost 6 bases, and 14 bases lay between the germline ends. The CDR3 contains 14 residues. The CDR3 region is CASSQISSVVEQYF. The CDR3 DNA sequence: TGTGCCAGCAGCCAAATATCCAGTGTAGTCGAGCAGTACTTC.

The chain is built from TRBV9 and TRBJ1-2; no firm D call. CDR1 is SGDLS and CDR2 is YYNGEE in the germline V gene. The germline V and J ends were trimmed by 2 bases and 4 bases, with 9 bases remaining between them. The CDR3 totals 13 residues. The DNA of the CDR3 is TGTGCCAGCAGCGTTAGCAGCGGCTATGGCTACACCTTC. This translates into CASSVSSGYGYTF.

CDR3 amino acids: CSVLGRHFTDTQYF. Written as DNA, the CDR3 is TGCAGCGTGCTCGGCAGACACTTCACAGATACGCAGTATTTT. The chain links TRBV29-1 to TRBJ2-3, with D uncertain. Trimming took off 6 bases at V and 2 bases at J, with 15 bases between the two ends. The germline V gene encodes CDR1 SQVTM and CDR2 ANQGSEA. The CDR3 contains 14 residues.

There are a few counts of this clone. This chain joins TRBV5-1 and TRBJ2-7, with 11 bases aligning to TRBD2. After removal of 4 bases from V and 5 bases from J, the junction contained 8 bases not matched to a gene. Germline CDR1 is SGHRS and CDR2 is YFSETQ. This CDR3 region has 15 residues. Written as DNA, the CDR3 is TGCGCCAGCAGCGTTAGCGGGGGGGCCGTCAACGAGCAGTACTTC. Its protein product is CASSVSGGAVNEQYF.

The chain links TRBV7-8 to TRBJ2-1, with D perhaps matching TRBD1 (5 bases). The germline gives CDR1 SGHVS, CDR2 FQNEAQ. The CDR3 sequence is 14 residues long. Trimming left V 3 bases short and J 4 bases short, with 10 bases between. In DNA form, the CDR3 reads TGTGCCAGCAGCTTGCAGGGTTCTTACAATGAGCAGTTCTTC. Translating gives CASSLQGSYNEQFF.

The chain carries TRBV29-1 and TRBJ2-1, with D perhaps given as TRBD1 or TRBD2 (5 bases each). Germline V gives CDR1 SQVTM, CDR2 ANQGSEA. Trimming pared 6 bases from V and 3 bases from J, leaving 18 bases between. The CDR3 covers 15 residues. The chain's CDR3 is CSVEMGVLFYNEQFF. The CDR3 DNA reads TGCAGCGTCGAAATGGGGGTCCTTTTCTACAATGAGCAGTTCTTC.

V usage is TRBV7-9 and J usage is TRBJ1-6; D possibly corresponds to TRBD1 (5 bases). Trimming took off 5 bases at V and 5 bases at J, with 13 bases between the two ends. CDR1 and CDR2 from the germline V gene are SEHNR and FQNEAQ (reference sequence). CDR3 length: 15 amino acids. The CDR3 DNA follows: TGTGCCAGCAGCCACCGGGACTTAAATAATTCACCCCTCCACTTT. Translated, it gives CASSHRDLNNSPLHF.

The chain is built from TRBV7-9 and TRBJ1-6; 8 nucleotides match TRBD1. Looked up from germline, CDR1 is SEHNR and CDR2 is FQNEAQ (reference sequence). The CDR3 totals 16 residues. The V gene end was trimmed by 2 bases and the J gene end by 10 bases; junction bases not matched to a gene: 10. CDR3 residues: CASSLLRTGRSSPLHF. CDR3 coding DNA: TGTGCCAGCAGCTTATTAAGGACAGGGCGGTCCTCACCCCTCCACTTT.

V is TRBV5-1 and J is TRBJ2-3, with 7 positions matching TRBD1. The V gene end was trimmed by 5 bases and the J gene end by 0 bases; junction bases not matched to a gene: 6. Looked up from germline, CDR1 is SGHRS and CDR2 is YFSETQ. The CDR3 has 15 residues. The CDR3 DNA reads as TGCGCCAGCAGGGACGACAGGGCTAGCACAGATACGCAGTATTTT. It codes for CASRDDRASTDTQYF.

V is TRBV5-1 and J is TRBJ2-3; 9 bases align to TRBD1. The germline V gene has CDR1 SGHRS and CDR2 YFSETQ. This CDR3 comprises 14 residues. Trimming at V came to 3 bases and at J to 3 bases, leaving 2 bases not matched to a gene. CDR3 DNA: TGCGCCAGCAGCTCGGGACAGGGAACAGATACGCAGTATTTT. Translation: CASSSGQGTDTQYF.

The chain recombines TRBV29-1 with TRBJ2-1; a possible D gene is TRBD1 (6 bases). CDR1 is SQVTM, CDR2 ANQGSEA, per germline. The CDR3 runs to 14 residues. Trimming pared 6 bases from V and 0 bases from J, leaving 12 bases between. DNA for the CDR3: TGCAGCGTAAAACAGGGATTCTCCTACAATGAGCAGTTCTTC. Translation gives CSVKQGFSYNEQFF.

This clone was observed a single time. Written as DNA, the CDR3 is TGTGCCAGCAAGGACAGGTGGGACTATGGCTACACCTTC. This gives the protein CASKDRWDYGYTF. The chain carries TRBV9 and TRBJ1-2; 7 positions agree with TRBD1. Germline-derived CDR1 and CDR2 are SGDLS and YYNGEE. There are 13 residues in the CDR3. The ends lost 6 bases at V and 3 bases at J; junction bases unmatched: 5.

This clone was seen more than once but under ten times. The genes are TRBV27 and TRBJ2-2; perhaps TRBD2 as D (6 bases). CDR3 length equals 15 residues. Between the trimmed V and J ends, which lost 3 bases and 2 bases, there was a span of 10 bases. Germline lookup yields CDR1 MNHEY and CDR2 SMNVEV (reference sequence). The CDR3 nucleotides are TGTGCCAGCAGTTTGGGAGGAGGAAACACCGGGGAGCTGTTTTTT. Amino acids: CASSLGGGNTGELFF.